This T cell receptor (beta chain) was retrieved from a study of cytomegalovirus exposure and HLA in healthy donors. Across the whole study: For the 300 to 400 genotyped donors, 81% fell within the Caucasian-associated ancestry cluster. Study-wide points: In an earlier analysis, productive rearrangement rates for most beta V segments clustered near 87% or 30%. Based on reports, TCR beta sequences accurately predicted HLA-A and HLA-B alleles for most subjects.

This CDR3 is 13 amino acids long. Germline-derived CDR1 and CDR2 are SGHTA and FQGNSA. V lost 9 bases, J lost 6 bases, and 6 bases stayed unmatched. Use of 60 Vbeta and 13 Jbeta primers characterized the PCR. Sequenced by immunoSEQ multiplex PCR; TCRdb stores in-frame clones only, minus some. The repertoire consists of 130,000 to 150,000 clones, with approximately 78% occurring once and the leading ten covering roughly 4.3%. On this clone: As yet, its antigen is unknown.

This clonotype was sampled from a woman aged 40 to 50 in good health and CMV-seropositive. Specimen: PBMCs. The chain recombines TRBV7-2 with TRBJ2-1; 9 bases are a match to TRBD2. The CDR3 reads CASGLANFNEQFF. CDR3 sequence (DNA): TGTGCCAGTGGACTAGCGAATTTCAATGAGCAGTTCTTC.